This TCR beta chain appears in the sequencing data of a study of cytomegalovirus exposure and HLA in healthy donors. Healthy bone marrow donors supplied every sample. The PCR contained 60 Vbeta and 13 Jbeta primers. Clones were sequenced by immunoSEQ multiplex PCR, and TCRdb holds only the in-frame ones, with some missing. The sample records 150,000 to 200,000 clones, around three quarters being singletons. This receptor was obtained from a woman in her fifties or sixties in good health and CMV-seronegative. Specimen: PBMCs.

CDR3 sequence reads: CASSSTWTGTDNSPLHF. The CDR3 DNA follows: TGTGCCAGCAGCTCGACCTGGACAGGGACAGATAATTCACCCCTCCACTTT. The chain uses TRBV5-6 and TRBJ1-6; TRBD1 aligns across 8 bases. The CDR3 has 17 residues. Germline V gives CDR1 SGHDT, CDR2 YYEEEE. V lost 3 bases and J lost 5; bases outside the gene matches: 10.